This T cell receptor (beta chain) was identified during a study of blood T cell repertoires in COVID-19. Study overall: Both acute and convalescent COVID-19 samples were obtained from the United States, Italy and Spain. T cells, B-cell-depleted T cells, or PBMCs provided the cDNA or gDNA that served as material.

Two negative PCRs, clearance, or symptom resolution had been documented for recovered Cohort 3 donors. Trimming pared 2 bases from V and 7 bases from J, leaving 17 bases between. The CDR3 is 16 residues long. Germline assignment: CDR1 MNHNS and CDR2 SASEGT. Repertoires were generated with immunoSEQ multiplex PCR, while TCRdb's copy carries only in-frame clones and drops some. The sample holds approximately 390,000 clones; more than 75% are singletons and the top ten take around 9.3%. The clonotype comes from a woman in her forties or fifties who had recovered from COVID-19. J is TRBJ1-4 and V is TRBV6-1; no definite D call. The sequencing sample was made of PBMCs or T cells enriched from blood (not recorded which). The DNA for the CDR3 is TGTGCCAGCAGTGAAATTGCGCGTCGGGTTGGTGAAAAACTGTTTTTT. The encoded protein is CASSEIARRVGEKLFF.